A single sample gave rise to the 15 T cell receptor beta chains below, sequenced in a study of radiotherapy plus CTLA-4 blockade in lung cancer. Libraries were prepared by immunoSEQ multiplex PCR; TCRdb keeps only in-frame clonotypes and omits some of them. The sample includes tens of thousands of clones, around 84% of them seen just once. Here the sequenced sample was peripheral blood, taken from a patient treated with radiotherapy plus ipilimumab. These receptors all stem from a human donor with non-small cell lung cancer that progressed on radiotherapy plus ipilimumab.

The CDR3 here is CASSGTAVYQETQYF. The CDR3 coding sequence is TGTGCCAGCAGTGGGACAGCAGTGTACCAAGAGACCCAGTACTTC. The chain combines TRBV2 with TRBJ2-5; D perhaps matches TRBD1 (6 bases). This CDR3 has 15 amino acids. The germline V gene has CDR1 SNHLY and CDR2 FYNNEI. The germline V and J ends were trimmed by 4 bases and 0 bases, with 12 bases remaining between them.

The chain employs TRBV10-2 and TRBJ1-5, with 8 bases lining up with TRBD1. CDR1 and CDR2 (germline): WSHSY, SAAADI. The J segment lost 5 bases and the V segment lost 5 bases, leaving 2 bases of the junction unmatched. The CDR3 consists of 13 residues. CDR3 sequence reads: CASSPGQDQPQHF. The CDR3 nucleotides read TGCGCCAGCAGTCCGGGACAGGATCAGCCCCAGCATTTT.

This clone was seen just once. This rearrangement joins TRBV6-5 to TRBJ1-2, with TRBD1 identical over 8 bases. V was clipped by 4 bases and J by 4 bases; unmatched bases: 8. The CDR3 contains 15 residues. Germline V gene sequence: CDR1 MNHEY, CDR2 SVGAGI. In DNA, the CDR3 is TGTGCCAGCAGTTCCGCAGGGGGCCAACTCTATGGCTACACCTTC. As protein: CASSSAGGQLYGYTF.

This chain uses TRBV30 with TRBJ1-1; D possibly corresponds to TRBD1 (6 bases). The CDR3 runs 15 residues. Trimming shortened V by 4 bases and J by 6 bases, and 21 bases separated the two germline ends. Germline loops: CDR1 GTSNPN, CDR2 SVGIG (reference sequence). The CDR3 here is CAWTRVSQGRPEAFF. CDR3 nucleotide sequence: TGTGCCTGGACCCGTGTGAGCCAGGGGAGGCCTGAAGCTTTCTTT.

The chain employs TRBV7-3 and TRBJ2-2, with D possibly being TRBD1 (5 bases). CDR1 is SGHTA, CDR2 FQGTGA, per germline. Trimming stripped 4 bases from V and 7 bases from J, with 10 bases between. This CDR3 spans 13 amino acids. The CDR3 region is CASSSRVDGELFF. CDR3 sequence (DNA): TGTGCCAGCAGCTCCAGGGTGGACGGGGAGCTGTTTTTT.

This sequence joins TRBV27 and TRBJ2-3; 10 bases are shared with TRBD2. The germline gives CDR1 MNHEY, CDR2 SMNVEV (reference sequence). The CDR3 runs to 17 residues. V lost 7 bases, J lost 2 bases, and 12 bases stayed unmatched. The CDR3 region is CASTPLRAGGTTDTQYF. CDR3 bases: TGTGCCAGCACCCCTTTAAGAGCGGGGGGGACCACAGATACGCAGTATTTT.

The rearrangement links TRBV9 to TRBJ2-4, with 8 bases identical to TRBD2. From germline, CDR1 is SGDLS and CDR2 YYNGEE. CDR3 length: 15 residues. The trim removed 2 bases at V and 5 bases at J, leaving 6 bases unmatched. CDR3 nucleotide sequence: TGTGCCAGCAGCGTTTCAACCGGGGGGGAAAACATTCAGTACTTC. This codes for CASSVSTGGENIQYF. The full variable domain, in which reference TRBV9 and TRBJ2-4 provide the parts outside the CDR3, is DSGVTQTPKHLITATGQRVTLRCSPRSGDLSVYWYQQSLDQGLQFLIQYYNGEERAKGNILERFSAQQFPDLHSELNLSSLELGDSALYFCASSVSTGGENIQYFGAGTRLSVL.

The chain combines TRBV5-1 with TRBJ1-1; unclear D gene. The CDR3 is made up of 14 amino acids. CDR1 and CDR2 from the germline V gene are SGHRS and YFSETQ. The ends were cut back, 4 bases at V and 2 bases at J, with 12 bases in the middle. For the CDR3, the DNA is TGCGCCAGCAGCCCTGAGGCGGGTAACACTGAAGCTTTCTTT. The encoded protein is CASSPEAGNTEAFF.

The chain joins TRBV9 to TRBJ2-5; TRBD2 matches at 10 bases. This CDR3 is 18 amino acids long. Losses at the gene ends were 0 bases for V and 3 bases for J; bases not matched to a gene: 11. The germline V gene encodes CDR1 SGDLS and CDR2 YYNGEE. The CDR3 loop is CASSVGYIAGGAKETQYF. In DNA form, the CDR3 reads TGTGCCAGCAGCGTAGGCTATATAGCGGGAGGTGCGAAAGAGACCCAGTACTTC.

The CDR3 sequence is CASSSFGGPGYTF. Written as DNA, the CDR3 is TGTGCCAGCAGCTCCTTCGGGGGCCCCGGGTACACCTTC. The gene calls are TRBV6-5 and TRBJ1-2; perhaps TRBD1 as D (6 bases). The CDR3 has 13 amino acids. Trimming left V 6 bases short and J 11 bases short, with 19 bases between. The germline V gene encodes CDR1 MNHEY and CDR2 SVGAGI.

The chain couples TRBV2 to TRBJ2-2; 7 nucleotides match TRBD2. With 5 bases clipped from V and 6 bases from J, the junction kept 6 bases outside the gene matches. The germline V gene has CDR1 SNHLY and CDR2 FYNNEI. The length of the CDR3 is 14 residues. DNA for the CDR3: TGTGCCAGCAGTACGGCGGGGAGGGCCGGGGAGCTGTTTTTT. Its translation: CASSTAGRAGELFF.

In DNA, the CDR3 is TGTGCCAGCAGCCCACGACAGCTCAGCAATCAGCCCCAGCATTTT. This sequence encodes CASSPRQLSNQPQHF. This chain connects TRBV2 to TRBJ1-5; possibly TRBD1 for D (5 bases). V dropped 6 bases and J dropped 1 base, with 13 bases sitting between them. Germline V gene lookup returns CDR1 SNHLY and CDR2 FYNNEI. The CDR3 totals 15 residues.

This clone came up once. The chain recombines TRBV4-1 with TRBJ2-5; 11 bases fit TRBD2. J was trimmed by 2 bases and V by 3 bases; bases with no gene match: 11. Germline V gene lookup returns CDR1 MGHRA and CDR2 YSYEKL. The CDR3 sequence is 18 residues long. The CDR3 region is CASSHQTSGSGRQETQYF. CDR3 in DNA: TGCGCCAGCAGCCATCAAACTAGCGGGAGCGGTCGGCAAGAGACCCAGTACTTC.

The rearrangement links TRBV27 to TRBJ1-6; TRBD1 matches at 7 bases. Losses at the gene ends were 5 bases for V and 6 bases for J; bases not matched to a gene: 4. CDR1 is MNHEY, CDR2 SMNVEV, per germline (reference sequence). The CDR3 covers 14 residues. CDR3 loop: CASSEGQFNSPLHF. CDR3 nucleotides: TGTGCCAGCAGTGAGGGACAGTTTAATTCACCCCTCCACTTT.

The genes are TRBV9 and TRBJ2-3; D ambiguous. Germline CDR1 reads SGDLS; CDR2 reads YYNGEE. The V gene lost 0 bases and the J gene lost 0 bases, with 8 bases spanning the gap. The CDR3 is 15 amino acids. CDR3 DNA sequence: TGTGCCAGCAGCGTAGCGGTAACTAGCACAGATACGCAGTATTTT. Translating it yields CASSVAVTSTDTQYF.